Following are 13 T cell receptor beta chains from one sample sequenced in a study of cytomegalovirus exposure and HLA in healthy donors. Clones were read by immunoSEQ multiplex PCR, and TCRdb kept only the in-frame ones, dropping some. The sample yields more than 150,000 clones, roughly 84% seen once. The sequenced sample consisted of PBMCs. The receptors were gathered from a woman in her late teens or twenties in good health and CMV-seropositive.

The chain is built from TRBV21-1 and TRBJ1-3. TRBV21-1 has pseudogene status. There are 15 residues in the CDR3. CDR3 coding DNA: TGTGCCAGCATTGAGGGAATAGACGCTGGAAACACCATATATTTT. It encodes CASIEGIDAGNTIYF.

This clone showed up just once. The CDR3 spells CASSAGQGGLDGYTF. The CDR3 region has the DNA TGTGCCAGCAGCGCGGGACAGGGTGGGTTGGATGGCTACACCTTC. The V call is TRBV9, the J call TRBJ1-2; 9 bases fit TRBD1. Germline V gene data show CDR1 as SGDLS and CDR2 as YYNGEE. The trim removed 3 bases at V and 6 bases at J, leaving 9 bases unmatched. The CDR3 totals 15 residues.

In nucleotides, the CDR3 is TGTGCCAGCAGCAGCCACCCGGGACAGGGGGTAGATACGCAGTATTTT. Residues: CASSSHPGQGVDTQYF. The chain carries TRBV5-6 and TRBJ2-3, with 11 positions matching TRBD1. V was pared by 4 bases and J by 5 bases, with 9 bases of the junction left unmatched. This CDR3 has 16 amino acids. CDR1 SGHDT and CDR2 YYEEEE come from the germline V gene.

The CDR3 reads CASSTRQGQGIYEQYF. As DNA, the CDR3 is TGTGCCAGTAGTACACGACAGGGACAGGGGATCTACGAGCAGTACTTC. V usage is TRBV19 and J usage is TRBJ2-7, with TRBD1 matching over 10 bases. V dropped 4 bases and J dropped 3; count of bases not matched to a gene: 9. This CDR3 has 16 residues. The germline V gene encodes CDR1 LNHDA and CDR2 SQIVND (reference sequence).

This chain joins TRBV4-1 and TRBJ2-7; D is uncertain. CDR1 and CDR2 (germline): MGHRA, YSYEKL. V lost 1 base and J lost 1, with 5 bases in between. The CDR3 has 13 amino acids. CDR3 protein: CASSQGVSYEQYF. As DNA, the CDR3 is TGCGCCAGCAGCCAAGGCGTATCCTACGAGCAGTACTTC.

The CDR3 nucleotides read TGCGCCAGCAGCCAAGCGACAGGGCGCCAGCCCCAGCATTTT. It encodes CASSQATGRQPQHF. V and J are TRBV4-1 and TRBJ1-5; 7 positions agree with TRBD1. The CDR3 runs 14 residues. Germline CDR1 MGHRA, CDR2 YSYEKL. The junction had 4 bases not matched to a gene; V was cut back by 1 base and J by 7 bases.

V usage is TRBV11-1 and J usage is TRBJ2-3; tentatively, D is TRBD2 (7 bases). The ends were cut back, 3 bases at V and 8 bases at J, with 18 bases in the middle. The germline CDR1 and CDR2 sequences are SGHAT and FQDESV (reference sequence). The CDR3 is 15 amino acids. CDR3 coding DNA: TGTGCCAGCAGCTTGCGGGGGCCCGTCTCAGTTACGCAGTATTTT. It is translated as CASSLRGPVSVTQYF.

This chain joins TRBV4-1 and TRBJ2-5; weak D call: TRBD1 (5 bases). Per germline, CDR1 MGHRA and CDR2 YSYEKL. The ends were cut back, 0 bases at V and 1 base at J, with 9 bases in the middle. The CDR3 runs 15 residues. The CDR3 bases are TGCGCCAGCAGCCAAGATAGGACAAGCCAAGAGACCCAGTACTTC. Translation: CASSQDRTSQETQYF.

The V call is TRBV6-5, the J call TRBJ1-1; 8 bases match TRBD1. J was trimmed by 1 base and V by 4 bases; bases with no gene match: 8. The CDR3 has 16 amino acids. Per germline, CDR1 MNHEY and CDR2 SVGAGI. The CDR3 sequence: CASSWGQAVQNTEAFF. The DNA for the CDR3 is TGTGCCAGCAGTTGGGGACAGGCCGTCCAGAACACTGAAGCTTTCTTT.

This clone has a count of ten or more. The CDR3 is CASSTGQGGSYEQYF. CDR3 in DNA: TGTGCCAGTAGTACTGGGCAGGGGGGCTCCTACGAGCAGTACTTC. V gene TRBV19 combines with J gene TRBJ2-7, with D perhaps TRBD1 (7 bases). The germline V and J ends were trimmed by 4 bases and 0 bases, with 13 bases remaining between them. Germline assignment: CDR1 LNHDA and CDR2 SQIVND (reference sequence). This CDR3 has 15 amino acids.

J is TRBJ2-1 and V is TRBV7-9, with 11 bases fitting TRBD2. V was clipped by 5 bases and J by 8 bases; unmatched bases: 5. From germline, CDR1 is SEHNR and CDR2 FQNEAQ (reference sequence). The CDR3 consists of 14 residues. The DNA for the CDR3 is TGTGCCAGCAGCCCAGGGACTAGCGGCGATGAGCAGTTCTTC. This sequence encodes CASSPGTSGDEQFF.

The V gene is TRBV9, the J gene TRBJ2-7; TRBD2 matches at 15 bases. V lost 3 bases and J lost 5; bases outside the gene matches: 18. CDR3 length equals 20 residues. Per the germline V gene, CDR1 is SGDLS and CDR2 is YYNGEE. CDR3 region: CASSARPGLAGGRGTHEQYF. The CDR3 nucleotides are TGTGCCAGCAGCGCCCGACCGGGACTAGCGGGGGGAAGAGGGACCCACGAGCAGTACTTC.

The rearrangement joins TRBV5-6 to TRBJ1-1; the D gene is possibly TRBD1 (6 bases). The CDR3 extends over 14 amino acids. Germline V gives CDR1 SGHDT, CDR2 YYEEEE. Trimming stripped 7 bases from V and 4 bases from J, with 17 bases between. The CDR3 bases are TGTGCCAGCGAGGTCCAGGGGTTGGTCACTGAAGCTTTCTTT. The encoded protein is CASEVQGLVTEAFF.